This T cell receptor beta chain was recorded in a study of T cell responses to AZD1222 COVID-19 vaccine. General observations from the study: Donors were largely white British and mainly female; clonal diversity was possibly underestimated.

As to this clone: Its antigen remains unidentified.

Germline V CDR1 and CDR2: KGHSH, LQKENI. The CDR3 is made up of 18 amino acids. V lost 3 bases, J lost 5 bases, and 22 bases lay in between. Clones were sequenced by immunoSEQ multiplex PCR, and TCRdb holds only the in-frame ones, with some missing. In the table there are about 140,000 clones, 80% to 95% of which are singletons. This sequence was found in an adult in good health. The material was peripheral blood, obtained on day 0 of AZD1222 vaccination. The chain employs TRBV18 and TRBJ1-4, with D possibly TRBD1 on 5 matching bases. The CDR3 is CASSPTPGGRLGNEKLFF. The CDR3 DNA reads as TGTGCCAGCTCACCGACGCCCGGGGGACGGCTTGGAAATGAAAAACTGTTTTTT.